This passage covers 24 T cell receptor beta chains from one sample sequenced in a study of blood T cells in healthy people across ages (dated by TCRdb to between 2014 and 2017). Libraries were prepared through 5' RACE. Data came from an Illumina HiSeq 2500. A second about 6 to 11 cycle PCR used a sample-barcoded 5' primer and a J-beta primer mix. Using fastp trimming at Q25 and MiXCR clonotype assembly, TCRdb reanalyzed the public sequencing data and kept in-frame beta chains. Identical CDR3 protein sequences are pooled into one entry, listed with their most common genes and DNA. Within this sample are approximately 800,000 distinct CDR3 sequences, with approximately 35% of them counted one time only. Approximately 12% of the sample lies in the top ten. Sequencing was carried out using blood. Receptor source: a man aged 18 to 35 in good health.

J is TRBJ1-2 and V is TRBV29-1; maybe TRBD1 (6 bases). Germline assignment: CDR1 SQVTM and CDR2 ANQGSEA. V was cut by 7 bases and J by 8 bases, with 17 bases left in between. The CDR3 has 12 residues. The CDR3 region is CSDVTGLEGYTF. CDR3 nucleotides: TGCAGCGACGTTACAGGGCTAGAGGGCTACACCTTC.

This clonotype was observed at least ten times. The rearrangement uses TRBV10-3 and TRBJ2-4, with 7 bases that match TRBD2. From germline, CDR1 is ENHRY and CDR2 SYGVKD. The V and J ends lost 0 bases and 0 bases, in that order; junction bases with no gene match: 11. This CDR3 contains 19 residues. The CDR3 DNA is TGTGCCATCAGTGAGTCGGGGGAGGGACGGTGGCGAGCCAAAAACATTCAGTACTTC. Its translation: CAISESGEGRWRAKNIQYF.

The chain couples TRBV4-3 to TRBJ2-1, with D possibly matching TRBD1 (6 bases). CDR3 length: 15 residues. Germline-derived CDR1 and CDR2 are LGHNA and YSLEER. V lost 0 bases and J 13 bases, leaving 19 bases between the germline ends. The CDR3 loop is CASSQDLGGWETQFF. CDR3 DNA sequence: TGCGCCAGCAGCCAAGATTTAGGGGGTTGGGAGACCCAGTTCTTC.

This clonotype was observed a few times. The V call is TRBV7-2, the J call TRBJ2-7; D possibly corresponds to TRBD2 (6 bases). Trimming shortened V by 4 bases and J by 2 bases, and 15 bases separated the two germline ends. CDR3 length: 15 residues. Germline CDR1 SGHTA, CDR2 FQGNSA. The CDR3 is CASSWTGTQAYEQYF. CDR3 nucleotide sequence: TGTGCCAGCAGCTGGACCGGGACTCAGGCCTACGAGCAGTACTTC.

As to this clonotype: A much bigger clone sits one base away, suggesting this may be a read error. J is TRBJ2-1 and V is TRBV12-3 or TRBV12-4; 8 bases map to TRBD2. The CDR3 spans 15 residues. J lost 13 bases, V lost 5 bases, and 16 bases had no gene match. The chain's CDR3 is CASSVSGEIWETQFF. The DNA for the CDR3 is TGTGCCAGCAGTGTTAGCGGGGAGATTTGGGAGACCCAGTTCTTC.

This clonotype came up once. The chain joins TRBV7-2 to TRBJ1-6; 7 nucleotides align to TRBD1. The CDR3 has 15 residues. The J segment lost 3 bases and the V segment lost 2 bases, leaving 1 base of the junction unmatched. Germline loops: CDR1 SGHTA, CDR2 FQGNSA. CDR3 in DNA: TGTGCCAGCAGCTTAACAGGGGACTATAATTCACCCCTCCACTTT. It specifies CASSLTGDYNSPLHF. The full variable domain, with the rest looked up from reference TRBV7-2 and TRBJ1-6, is GAGVSQSPSNKVTEKGKDVELRCDPISGHTALYWYRQSLGQGLEFLIYFQGNSAPDKSGLPSDRFSAERTGGSVSTLTIQRTQQEDSAVYLCASSLTGDYNSPLHFGNGTRLTVT.

This clonotype appeared a single time. The V and J genes are TRBV5-4 and TRBJ2-2; possibly TRBD2 for D (6 bases). The length of the CDR3 is 16 residues. Germline V gene lookup returns CDR1 SGHNT and CDR2 YYREEE (reference sequence). V was shortened by 0 bases and J by 5 bases, with 14 bases between the two germline ends. CDR3 protein: CASSLAGRGGTGELFF. The CDR3 bases are TGTGCCAGCAGCTTGGCGGGGCGGGGCGGAACCGGGGAGCTGTTTTTT.

The chain has TRBV2 and TRBJ2-6, with unresolved D. V was pared by 3 bases and J by 5 bases, with 20 bases between. The CDR3 covers 18 residues. Germline lookup yields CDR1 SNHLY and CDR2 FYNNEI. The CDR3 spells CASSDGRRSRGWANVLTF. The CDR3 coding sequence is TGTGCCAGCAGTGATGGGCGGCGCTCCCGCGGTTGGGCCAACGTCCTGACTTTC.

This chain uses TRBV12-3 or TRBV12-4 with TRBJ1-1; D unclear. Trimming pared 1 base from V and 12 bases from J, leaving 15 bases between. The CDR3 runs to 13 residues. The CDR3 region has the DNA TGTGCCAGCAGTTTAGGTATAGGAGATTATCCTTTCTTT. This encodes CASSLGIGDYPFF.

The sample holds one count of this clonotype. This could be a read error, since a much larger clone is one nucleotide away. This chain joins TRBV4-3 and TRBJ2-4, with 9 bases aligning to TRBD2. The J call may not be correct, given that the DNA end is closer to TRBJ2-5. The germline V gene has CDR1 LGHNA and CDR2 YSLEER. CDR3 size: 16 residues. DNA for the CDR3: TGCGCCAGCAGCCAAGACTCCAGCGGGGGGCAAGAGACCCAGTACTTC. Amino acid sequence: CASSQDSSGGQETQYF.

In the case of this clonotype: A much more abundant neighbour one base away suggests this may be a read error. This chain links TRBV2 with TRBJ2-7; 7 positions agree with TRBD2. This CDR3 contains 15 residues. From germline, CDR1 is SNHLY and CDR2 FYNNEI. CDR3 sequence (DNA): TGTGCCAACAGTGAGAGGACTAGTCGGCCCTACGAGCAGTACTTC. The encoded protein is CANSERTSRPYEQYF.

The V gene is TRBV7-9, the J gene TRBJ1-5; D may be TRBD1 (6 bases). CDR1 is SEHNR, CDR2 FQNEAQ, per germline (reference sequence). The V end lost 8 bases, the J end lost 6 bases, and 17 bases lay between the germline ends. CDR3 length equals 14 residues. The CDR3 here is CASELGGGGQPQHF. The CDR3 DNA sequence: TGTGCCAGCGAGCTAGGGGGGGGCGGTCAGCCCCAGCATTTT.

This clonotype was recorded many times. The rearrangement links TRBV2 to TRBJ1-2; no definite D call. The CDR3 is 15 amino acids. V dropped 6 bases and J dropped 4 bases, with 18 bases sitting between them. Germline CDR1 reads SNHLY; CDR2 reads FYNNEI. The CDR3: CASRSARVVGYGYTF. In DNA, the CDR3 is TGTGCCAGCAGGAGCGCCCGGGTGGTTGGCTATGGCTACACCTTC.

Of note for this clonotype: A read error may be the cause here, since a much bigger clone is one base away. The V and J genes are TRBV7-8 and TRBJ2-1, with 7 nucleotides matching TRBD1. Germline V CDR1 and CDR2: SGHVS, FQNEAQ. The CDR3 has 16 amino acids. The CDR3 reads CAGSAAGTATYNEQFF. As DNA, the CDR3 is TGTGCCGGCAGCGCCGCAGGGACAGCCACCTACAATGAGCAGTTCTTC.

The chain recombines TRBV5-8 with TRBJ2-4, with D possibly being TRBD1 or TRBD2 (5 bases each). The better agreement between TRBJ2-5 and the DNA end casts doubt on the J call. Per the germline V gene, CDR1 is SGHTS and CDR2 is YDEGEE. CDR3 length equals 13 residues. CDR3 residues: CASSVEGAGTQYF. In nucleotides, the CDR3 is TGTGCCAGCAGCGTGGAAGGGGCGGGGACCCAGTACTTC.

This clonotype was found many times. The chain combines TRBV27 with TRBJ2-1; no firm D call. The CDR3 totals 12 residues. Germline V gene lookup returns CDR1 MNHEY and CDR2 SMNVEV (reference sequence). V lost 2 bases and J lost 10, with 9 bases in between. The CDR3 bases are TGTGCCAGCAGTTTAGGCGGAGTGGAGCAGTTCTTC. Its protein product is CASSLGGVEQFF.

V is TRBV7-2 and J is TRBJ2-2, with a tentative D call TRBD1 (6 bases). The germline V and J ends were trimmed by 4 bases and 8 bases, with 17 bases remaining between them. The CDR3 is 15 amino acids. The germline gives CDR1 SGHTA, CDR2 FQGNSA. The CDR3 loop is CASSSLTGIAGELFF. The CDR3 bases are TGTGCCAGCAGCTCATTAACAGGGATCGCTGGGGAGCTGTTTTTT.

Note on this clonotype: A much larger clone is a single base away; this may be a read error. The chain has TRBV7-3 and TRBJ2-1; D is uncertain. The end of the DNA fits TRBJ2-7 better, so the J call may be wrong. The germline CDR1 and CDR2 sequences are SGHTA and FQGTGA. The CDR3 is 15 residues long. The CDR3 DNA follows: TGTGCCAGCAGCTTATCTCCGAGCTCCTACAATGAGCAGTACTTC. This translates into CASSLSPSSYNEQYF.

This rearrangement joins TRBV4-3 to TRBJ1-4, with a tentative D call TRBD1 (5 bases). Trimming took off 4 bases at V and 3 bases at J, with 18 bases between the two ends. CDR1 and CDR2 (germline): LGHNA, YSLEER. The CDR3 is 17 amino acids. Written as DNA, the CDR3 is TGCGCCAGCAGCCCAGCGGGACGGACGCGCCCTAATGAAAAACTGTTTTTT. Amino acid sequence: CASSPAGRTRPNEKLFF.

The table lists this clonotype with a few counts. V is TRBV6-1 and J is TRBJ2-1; 9 positions agree with TRBD2. Germline CDR1 reads MNHNS; CDR2 reads SASEGT. The CDR3 length is 15 residues. J gave up 7 bases and V 7 bases, and 11 bases lay outside the gene matches. DNA for the CDR3: TGTGCCAGCAAACCGCGGGGGGGCTGGGAGAATGAGCAGTTCTTC. It yields the protein CASKPRGGWENEQFF.

In this sample, this clonotype turned up a few times. The gene calls are TRBV12-3 or TRBV12-4 and TRBJ2-7; maybe TRBD1 (6 bases). The V end lost 6 bases, the J end lost 4 bases, and 16 bases lay between the germline ends. The CDR3 has 14 amino acids. The CDR3 spells CASRSAGTTYEQYF. As DNA, the CDR3 is TGTGCCAGCAGGAGTGCCGGGACAACTTACGAGCAGTACTTC.

The chain uses TRBV7-6 and TRBJ2-3, with 7 positions matching TRBD2. CDR3 length equals 16 residues. From germline, CDR1 is SGHVS and CDR2 FNYEAQ. J lost 2 bases, V lost 4 bases, and 9 bases had no gene match. The CDR3 DNA reads as TGTGCCAGCAGCTCCCTAGGGCTAGCGGCCACAGATACGCAGTATTTT. This encodes CASSSLGLAATDTQYF.

This chain links TRBV7-2 with TRBJ2-5; 10 bases agree with TRBD2. V gave up 4 bases and J gave up 1 base; unmatched junction bases: 6. The germline V gene has CDR1 SGHTA and CDR2 FQGNSA. The CDR3 is 16 residues long. CDR3 protein: CASSSASSGGQETQYF. DNA for the CDR3: TGTGCCAGCAGCTCCGCGTCTAGCGGGGGCCAAGAGACCCAGTACTTC.

The chain employs TRBV7-9 and TRBJ1-1; 8 bases are shared with TRBD1. CDR3 length equals 20 residues. J lost 0 bases, V lost 2 bases, and 17 bases had no gene match. Germline CDR1 and CDR2: SEHNR and FQNEAQ (reference sequence). The CDR3 here is CASSLIWTGSHLLVNTEAFF. The CDR3 DNA is TGTGCCAGCAGCTTAATCTGGACAGGGTCCCACCTGTTAGTGAACACTGAAGCTTTCTTT.